Shown below are 22 T cell receptor beta chains from a single sample sequenced in a study of OX40 agonist ivuxolimab in advanced cancers. The assay was immunoSEQ multiplex PCR, and TCRdb's table has in-frame clones only and misses some. The sample has 96,000 or so clones; roughly 80% are singletons. This specimen was CD4+ or CD8+ T cells sorted from blood, taken in a trial of the OX40 agonist ivuxolimab. The receptors were gathered from an adult with an advanced solid tumor such as melanoma, head and neck, liver or kidney cancer.

This chain links TRBV14 with TRBJ1-6; a possible D gene is TRBD1 (5 bases). The CDR3 is 15 residues long. Trimming left V 1 base short and J 7 bases short, with 11 bases between. Germline V lookup: CDR1 SGHDN, CDR2 FVKESK. CDR3 sequence: CASSQVQGGNSPLHF. CDR3 bases: TGTGCCAGCAGCCAAGTTCAGGGTGGGAATTCACCCCTCCACTTT. Combining the CDR3 with reference TRBV14 and TRBJ1-6 gives the whole variable domain EAGVTQFPSHSVIEKGQTVTLRCDPISGHDNLYWYRRVMGKEIKFLLHFVKESKQDESGMPNNRFLAERTGGTYSTLKVQPAELEDSGVYFCASSQVQGGNSPLHFGNGTRLTVT.

This chain connects TRBV5-1 to TRBJ1-1; D not resolved. Trimming removed 2 bases at V and 3 bases at J, with 2 bases between. In germline, CDR1 is SGHRS, CDR2 YFSETQ. This CDR3 is built from 11 residues. The CDR3 loop reads CASSLDTEAFF. Written as DNA, the CDR3 is TGCGCCAGCAGCTTAGACACTGAAGCTTTCTTT.

This chain links TRBV7-3 with TRBJ2-3; no firm D call. V lost 6 bases and J lost 2, with 15 bases in between. The CDR3 extends over 15 amino acids. Per the germline V gene, CDR1 is SGHTA and CDR2 is FQGTGA. In DNA, the CDR3 is TGTGCCAGCAGGTCCATGGGTACACTCACAGATACGCAGTATTTT. It encodes CASRSMGTLTDTQYF.

The V gene is TRBV27, the J gene TRBJ1-2; D remains unclear. V was trimmed by 4 bases and J by 8 bases, leaving 20 bases between them. The CDR3 is made up of 15 amino acids. Germline loops: CDR1 MNHEY, CDR2 SMNVEV (reference sequence). The CDR3 loop reads CASSSKTGRSWGYTF. The CDR3 DNA reads TGTGCCAGCAGTTCGAAGACCGGGCGCTCCTGGGGCTACACCTTC.

J is TRBJ2-1 and V is TRBV9, with D possibly TRBD2 on 6 matching bases. V dropped 3 bases and J dropped 0 bases, with 13 bases sitting between them. CDR3 length: 16 residues. From germline, CDR1 is SGDLS and CDR2 YYNGEE. The DNA of the CDR3 is TGTGCCAGCAGCGGCCCCGGTAGCGGCTCCTACAATGAGCAGTTCTTC. This codes for CASSGPGSGSYNEQFF.

This clone appeared a single time. This sequence joins TRBV6-1 and TRBJ1-6; D uncertain. This CDR3 comprises 11 residues. The V end lost 6 bases, the J end lost 7 bases, and 4 bases lay between the germline ends. Germline values: CDR1 MNHNS, CDR2 SASEGT. In nucleotides, the CDR3 is TGTGCCAGCAGGCAAAATTCACCCCTCCACTTT. Translated: CASRQNSPLHF.

The chain links TRBV19 to TRBJ1-1, with D hard to call. The CDR3 is made up of 11 amino acids. Germline CDR1 LNHDA, CDR2 SQIVND (reference sequence). Trimming took off 5 bases at V and 10 bases at J, with 11 bases between the two ends. This chain's CDR3 is CASSRHGGAFF. CDR3 in DNA: TGTGCCAGTAGTCGACATGGAGGAGCTTTCTTT.

The chain recombines TRBV27 with TRBJ1-5, with a possible D match to TRBD1 (6 bases). The CDR3 runs to 16 residues. V lost 5 bases and J 2 bases, leaving 16 bases between the germline ends. CDR1 is MNHEY and CDR2 is SMNVEV in the germline V gene (reference sequence). In DNA form, the CDR3 reads TGTGCCAGCAGTCCGACCCCGGAGGGGGGCAATCAGCCCCAGCATTTT. Translation gives CASSPTPEGGNQPQHF.

This rearrangement joins TRBV19 to TRBJ2-3; D perhaps matches TRBD1 (5 bases). Trimming removed 7 bases at V and 0 bases at J, with 11 bases between. The CDR3 spans 14 residues. The V gene's germline CDR1 is LNHDA and CDR2 SQIVND (reference sequence). CDR3 residues: CASKVGLSTDTQYF. The DNA of the CDR3 is TGTGCCAGTAAAGTGGGGCTAAGCACAGATACGCAGTATTTT.

The gene calls are TRBV7-9 and TRBJ2-7; 7 nucleotides line up with TRBD2. This CDR3 is 17 amino acids long. Germline CDR1 reads SEHNR; CDR2 reads FQNEAQ (reference sequence). The V segment lost 4 bases and the J segment 3 bases; nucleotides outside the gene matches: 15. For the CDR3, the DNA is TGTGCCAGCAGCTATGAGGACGGGGCTAGCGGAGACTACGAGCAGTACTTC. Translated: CASSYEDGASGDYEQYF.

V and J are TRBV12-5 and TRBJ2-5; D remains ambiguous. The J call is in doubt because the DNA end fits TRBJ2-7 better. This CDR3 comprises 13 residues. Per germline, CDR1 LGHNT and CDR2 FRNRAP. The CDR3 DNA sequence: TGTGCTAGTGGTTTGGGACGGGCCTACGAGCAGTACTTC. It specifies CASGLGRAYEQYF.

The chain has TRBV7-9 and TRBJ2-1, with D maybe TRBD1 (6 bases). The CDR3 sequence is 15 residues long. The ends were cut back, 2 bases at V and 0 bases at J, with 8 bases in the middle. Germline CDR1 SEHNR, CDR2 FQNEAQ (reference sequence). The CDR3 sequence: CASSLQGSSYNEQFF. CDR3 nucleotides: TGTGCCAGCAGCTTACAGGGGAGCTCCTACAATGAGCAGTTCTTC.

In this sample, this clone turned up once. The chain recombines TRBV28 with TRBJ1-2; 8 positions agree with TRBD1. V dropped 3 bases and J dropped 8; count of bases not matched to a gene: 8. The CDR3 is made up of 14 amino acids. The germline V gene has CDR1 MDHEN and CDR2 SYDVKM. The CDR3 bases are TGTGCCAGCAGTTTTAATCCGGACAGGGCCGGCTACACCTTC. Protein: CASSFNPDRAGYTF.

The rearrangement links TRBV18 to TRBJ1-3; no firm D call. This CDR3 contains 15 residues. The V gene's germline CDR1 is KGHSH and CDR2 LQKENI. V was cut by 3 bases and J by 3 bases, with 12 bases left in between. Written as DNA, the CDR3 is TGTGCCAGCTCACCCCAGGTGGTGGGTGGAAACACCATATATTTT. It yields the protein CASSPQVVGGNTIYF.

This chain connects TRBV2 to TRBJ1-1; D remains ambiguous. V was pared by 4 bases and J by 5 bases, with 17 bases between. CDR1 is SNHLY and CDR2 is FYNNEI in the germline V gene. The CDR3 contains 15 residues. The CDR3 nucleotides are TGTGCCAGCAGTGTGAAAGGTGGTAGTGGGACTGAAGCTTTCTTT. It yields the protein CASSVKGGSGTEAFF. Variable domain in full (rest from reference TRBV2 and TRBJ1-1): EPEVTQTPSHQVTQMGQEVILRCVPISNHLYFYWYRQILGQKVEFLVSFYNNEISEKSEIFDDQFSVERPDGSNFTLKIRSTKLEDSAMYFCASSVKGGSGTEAFFGQGTRLTVV.

The chain has TRBV27 and TRBJ1-2; D gene unclear. Looked up from germline, CDR1 is MNHEY and CDR2 is SMNVEV (reference sequence). The CDR3 is made up of 14 amino acids. V was trimmed by 1 base and J by 4 bases, leaving 10 bases between them. CDR3 amino acids: CASSLFPLPYGYTF. CDR3 sequence (DNA): TGTGCCAGCAGTTTATTTCCCCTACCCTATGGCTACACCTTC.

The V call is TRBV20-1, the J call TRBJ2-1; the D is unclear. Trimming pared 6 bases from V and 5 bases from J, leaving 5 bases between. The CDR3 runs to 10 residues. Germline CDR1 DFQATT, CDR2 SNEGSKA (reference sequence). The CDR3 is CSAAHNEQFF. In DNA, the CDR3 is TGCAGTGCAGCACACAATGAGCAGTTCTTC.

The chain joins TRBV5-1 to TRBJ1-1; D is ambiguous. Germline V CDR1 and CDR2: SGHRS, YFSETQ. The V end lost 2 bases, the J end lost 4 bases, and 12 bases lay between the germline ends. This CDR3 comprises 14 residues. The DNA of the CDR3 is TGCGCCAGCAGCTTTGGTACCAGCTCCACTGAAGCTTTCTTT. It translates to CASSFGTSSTEAFF.

J is TRBJ1-1 and V is TRBV19; D call uncertain. The length of the CDR3 is 14 residues. Trimming stripped 5 bases from V and 5 bases from J, with 15 bases between. Germline loops: CDR1 LNHDA, CDR2 SQIVND (reference sequence). CDR3 bases: TGTGCCAGTAGTTCCCTGGTTCCGGGGACTGAAGCTTTCTTT. Amino acids: CASSSLVPGTEAFF.

This chain uses TRBV5-6 with TRBJ1-5; the match to TRBD1 covers 7 bases. J lost 1 base, V lost 4 bases, and 8 bases had no gene match. CDR3 length: 16 residues. Germline assignment: CDR1 SGHDT and CDR2 YYEEEE. The CDR3 spells CASSVYRGESNQPQHF. The CDR3 nucleotides read TGTGCCAGCAGCGTTTACAGGGGAGAGAGCAATCAGCCCCAGCATTTT.

CDR3 amino acids: CAISLDSGMEETQYF. The CDR3 coding sequence is TGTGCCATCAGCCTGGATTCGGGGATGGAGGAGACCCAGTACTTC. The chain combines TRBV10-3 with TRBJ2-5; D may be TRBD2 (5 bases). There are 15 residues in the CDR3. The germline CDR1 and CDR2 sequences are ENHRY and SYGVKD. V lost 6 bases to trimming and J lost 5 bases, with 19 bases between them.

This chain uses TRBV29-1 with TRBJ2-5; D ambiguous. The germline V and J ends were trimmed by 4 bases and 3 bases, with 18 bases remaining between them. The CDR3 has 15 amino acids. Per germline, CDR1 SQVTM and CDR2 ANQGSEA. CDR3 bases: TGCAGCGTTGGACGAAGGTTGGGCGCAGAAGAGACCCAGTACTTC. Translating gives CSVGRRLGAEETQYF.